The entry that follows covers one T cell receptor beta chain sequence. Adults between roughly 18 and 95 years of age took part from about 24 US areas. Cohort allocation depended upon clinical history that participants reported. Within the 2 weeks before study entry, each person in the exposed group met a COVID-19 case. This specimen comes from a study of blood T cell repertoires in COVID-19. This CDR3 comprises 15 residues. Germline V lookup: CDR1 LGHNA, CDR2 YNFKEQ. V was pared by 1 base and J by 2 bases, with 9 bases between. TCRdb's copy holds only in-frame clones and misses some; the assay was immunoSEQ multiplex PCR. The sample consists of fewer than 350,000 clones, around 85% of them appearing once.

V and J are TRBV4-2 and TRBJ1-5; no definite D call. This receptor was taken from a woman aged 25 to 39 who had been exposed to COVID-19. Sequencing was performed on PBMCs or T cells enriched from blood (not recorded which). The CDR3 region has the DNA TGTGCCAGCAGCCAAGTTACCGGGGGCAATCAGCCCCAGCATTTT. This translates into CASSQVTGGNQPQHF.